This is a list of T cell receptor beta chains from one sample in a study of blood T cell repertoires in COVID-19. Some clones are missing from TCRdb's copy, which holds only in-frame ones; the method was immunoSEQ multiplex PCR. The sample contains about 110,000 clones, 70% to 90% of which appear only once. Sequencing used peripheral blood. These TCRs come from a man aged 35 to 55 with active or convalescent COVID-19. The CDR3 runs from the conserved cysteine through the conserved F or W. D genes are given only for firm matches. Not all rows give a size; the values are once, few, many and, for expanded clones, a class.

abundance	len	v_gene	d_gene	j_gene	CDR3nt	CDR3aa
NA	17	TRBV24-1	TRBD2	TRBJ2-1	TGTGCCACCAGTCTGGAGTCCGCGGCGGGAGATGTCGATGAGCAGTTCTTC	CATSLESAAGDVDEQFF
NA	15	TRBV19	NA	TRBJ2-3	TGTGCCAGTAGACCTGTGGAGGGTAACACAGATACGCAGTATTTT	CASRPVEGNTDTQYF
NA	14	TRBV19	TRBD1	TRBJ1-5	TGTGCCAGTAGTATGGGACAGGGGAGTCAGCCCCAGCATTTT	CASSMGQGSQPQHF
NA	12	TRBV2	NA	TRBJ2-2	TGTGCCAGCAGGGAGGGCACCGGGGAGCTGTTTTTT	CASREGTGELFF
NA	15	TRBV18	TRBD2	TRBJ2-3	TGTGCCAGCTCAAGCCAGCGGGAGGGCACAGATACGCAGTATTTT	CASSSQREGTDTQYF
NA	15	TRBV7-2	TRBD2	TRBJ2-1	TGTGCCAGCAGCCGTAGCGGGAGCCCCAACAATGAGCAGTTCTTC	CASSRSGSPNNEQFF
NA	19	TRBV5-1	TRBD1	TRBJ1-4	TGCGCCAGCAGCTTGGTGCGATCCGGGACAGGGAGCACTAATGAAAAACTGTTTTTT	CASSLVRSGTGSTNEKLFF
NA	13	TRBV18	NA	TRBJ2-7	TGTGCCAGCTCACCCCGAGAAGCCTACGAGCAGTACTTC	CASSPREAYEQYF
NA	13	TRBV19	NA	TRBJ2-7	TGTGCCAGTAGTATAAAGGTGGGCCACGAGCAGTACTTC	CASSIKVGHEQYF
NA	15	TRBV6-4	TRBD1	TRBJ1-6	TGTGCCAGCAGCTCAGGGGGCTCCTATAATTCACCCCTCCACTTT	CASSSGGSYNSPLHF
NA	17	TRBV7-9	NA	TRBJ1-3	TGTGCCAGCAGCTTAGCTTCTAGTGTGAACTCTGGAAACACCATATATTTT	CASSLASSVNSGNTIYF
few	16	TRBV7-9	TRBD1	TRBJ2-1	TGTGCCAGCAGCCCCGGGGACAGCCTTTCCTACAATGAGCAGTTCTTC	CASSPGDSLSYNEQFF
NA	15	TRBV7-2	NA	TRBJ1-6	TGTGCCAGCAGTACCGGGACAACATATAATTCACCCCTCCACTTT	CASSTGTTYNSPLHF
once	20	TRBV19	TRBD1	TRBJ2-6	TGTGCCAGTAGTATTCTTCTGGGGGACAGGGACGTTAGTGGGGCCAACGTCCTGACTTTC	CASSILLGDRDVSGANVLTF
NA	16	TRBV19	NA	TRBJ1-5	TGTGCCAGTAGTATAGTCGGAGGGGAAAGCAATCAGCCCCAGCATTTT	CASSIVGGESNQPQHF
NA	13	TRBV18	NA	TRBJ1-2	TGTGCCAGCTCACCTGAAATGCGGTATGGCTACACCTTC	CASSPEMRYGYTF
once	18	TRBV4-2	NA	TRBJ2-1	TGTGCCAGCAGCCAAGATCAGGCGTCGCGTGATGTTGATGGGCGGCAGTTCTTC	CASSQDQASRDVDGRQFF
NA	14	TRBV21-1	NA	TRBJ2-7	TGTGCCAGCAGCGGGACTAGCGGGGTCCTCGAGCAGTACTTC	CASSGTSGVLEQYF